The T cell receptor beta chain under discussion was sequenced for a study of shared clonotypes between healthy human individuals. Sequencing used immunoSEQ multiplex PCR; TCRdb keeps in-frame clones, though not all of them. The table lists approximately 740,000 clones, around 67% of them singletons, with over 1.5% in the top ten. V shed 4 bases, J shed 1 base, and the junction held 4 bases outside the gene matches. CDR1 SGHRS and CDR2 YFSETQ come from the germline V gene. This CDR3 has 16 amino acids. This sequence was found in a woman under 40 in good health. V usage is TRBV5-1 and J usage is TRBJ2-3; 12 bases agree with TRBD2. Source material: memory CD4+ T cells sorted from blood. Subset given: CD45RA-negative fraction. The CDR3 nucleotides read TGCGCCAGCAGCCCCTGGACTAGCGGGGGCACAGATACGCAGTATTTT. Translating gives CASSPWTSGGTDTQYF.